These 17 T cell receptor beta chains share one sample of origin, sequenced in a study of OX40 agonist ivuxolimab in advanced cancers. Assay used: immunoSEQ multiplex PCR; TCRdb lists only in-frame clones, some missing. The sample lists more than 65,000 clones, approximately 88% occurring once. Sequences were derived from CD4+ or CD8+ T cells sorted from blood, sampled in a trial of the OX40 agonist ivuxolimab. All receptors derive from an adult with an advanced solid tumor such as melanoma, head and neck, liver or kidney cancer.

J is TRBJ2-2 and V is TRBV13; 15 bases are a match to TRBD2. V trimming: 7 bases; J trimming: 5 bases; junction bases outside the gene matches: 5. The germline V gene encodes CDR1 PRHDT and CDR2 FYEKMQ (reference sequence). The CDR3 totals 16 residues. The CDR3 DNA sequence: TGTGCCAGCACCAAAGGGACTAGCGGGGGGACCGGGGAGCTGTTTTTT. This sequence encodes CASTKGTSGGTGELFF.

The chain links TRBV5-1 to TRBJ2-7, with 10 bases fitting TRBD1. V shed 3 bases, J shed 2 bases, and the junction held 8 bases outside the gene matches. The length of the CDR3 is 16 residues. Germline CDR1 reads SGHRS; CDR2 reads YFSETQ. The CDR3 region has the DNA TGCGCCAGCAGCTCGACCACCGGGACAGGGGCCTACGAGCAGTACTTC. Translating it yields CASSSTTGTGAYEQYF.

The chain has TRBV7-9 and TRBJ1-2, with TRBD1 as a possible D gene (6 bases). CDR3 length: 19 residues. Trimming shortened V by 5 bases and J by 4 bases, and 29 bases separated the two germline ends. Germline V gene lookup returns CDR1 SEHNR and CDR2 FQNEAQ (reference sequence). CDR3 amino acids: CASSRSTGQGGMAPYGYTF. The CDR3 DNA is TGTGCCAGCAGCCGATCGACAGGTCAGGGAGGGATGGCCCCCTATGGCTACACCTTC.

This clone was observed once. The V gene is TRBV11-2, the J gene TRBJ2-5, with 12 bases identical to TRBD2. Germline V gene sequence: CDR1 SGHAT, CDR2 FQNNGV. The junction had 11 bases not matched to a gene; V was cut back by 5 bases and J by 10 bases. The CDR3 spans 15 residues. CDR3 coding DNA: TGTGCCAGCAGCCCGACTAGCGGGGGAGAAGGGGGCCAGTACTTC. This encodes CASSPTSGGEGGQYF.

The genes are TRBV11-2 and TRBJ2-5, with 7 bases matching TRBD2. CDR3 length: 14 amino acids. Losses at the gene ends were 1 base for V and 5 bases for J; bases not matched to a gene: 4. CDR1 is SGHAT, CDR2 FQNNGV, per germline. This CDR3 is CASSLVGGRETQYF. CDR3 nucleotides: TGTGCCAGCAGCTTAGTCGGGGGGAGGGAGACCCAGTACTTC. Full variable domain (remainder filled in from reference TRBV11-2 and TRBJ2-5): EAGVAQSPRYKIIEKRQSVAFWCNPISGHATLYWYQQILGQGPKLLIQFQNNGVVDDSQLPKDRFSAERLKGVDSTLKIQPAKLEDSAVYLCASSLVGGRETQYFGPGTRLLVL.

This clone was recorded once. This sequence joins TRBV5-4 and TRBJ2-2, with 7 positions matching TRBD2. CDR1 SGHNT and CDR2 YYREEE come from the germline V gene (reference sequence). The V segment lost 2 bases and the J segment 5 bases; nucleotides outside the gene matches: 6. CDR3 length: 15 amino acids. CDR3 sequence (DNA): TGTGCCAGCAGCTTAGGAGGGAGGGAGACCGGGGAGCTGTTTTTT. It encodes CASSLGGRETGELFF. Based on the CDR3 plus reference TRBV5-4 and TRBJ2-2, the full variable domain is ETGVTQSPTHLIKTRGQQVTLRCSSQSGHNTVSWYQQALGQGPQFIFQYYREEENGRGNFPPRFSGLQFPNYSSELNVNALELDDSALYLCASSLGGRETGELFFGEGSRLTVL.

This clone was seen just once. The chain employs TRBV6-6 and TRBJ1-5; 10 nucleotides line up with TRBD1. This CDR3 has 15 residues. The germline gives CDR1 MNHNY, CDR2 SVGAGI (reference sequence). The ends lost 7 bases at V and 6 bases at J; junction bases unmatched: 9. The CDR3 region is CASTSRRDRGQPQHF. CDR3 in DNA: TGTGCCAGCACCTCACGGCGGGACAGGGGTCAGCCCCAGCATTTT.

The V gene is TRBV29-1, the J gene TRBJ2-3; 8 nucleotides align to TRBD2. From germline, CDR1 is SQVTM and CDR2 ANQGSEA. Trimming removed 8 bases from V and 5 bases from J; junction bases left unmatched: 9. CDR3 length: 13 amino acids. CDR3 DNA sequence: TGCAGCTTAAGACGGGGGGGCGGAGATACGCAGTATTTT. Amino acids: CSLRRGGGDTQYF.

The chain combines TRBV5-1 with TRBJ2-5; D is unresolved. CDR3 length: 12 amino acids. The V end was cut by 4 bases, the J end by 1 base, with 5 bases between. Germline loops: CDR1 SGHRS, CDR2 YFSETQ. The CDR3 loop reads CASSQPQETQYF. DNA for the CDR3: TGCGCCAGCAGCCAACCCCAAGAGACCCAGTACTTC.

The chain couples TRBV5-1 to TRBJ1-1; the D is unclear. Per germline, CDR1 SGHRS and CDR2 YFSETQ. CDR3 size: 13 residues. The germline V and J ends were trimmed by 1 base and 1 base, with 5 bases remaining between them. CDR3 sequence: CASSLTRNTEAFF. The DNA of the CDR3 is TGCGCCAGCAGCTTGACACGGAACACTGAAGCTTTCTTT.

This sequence joins TRBV18 and TRBJ1-1, with 12 bases aligning to TRBD1. This CDR3 contains 13 residues. Germline CDR1 KGHSH, CDR2 LQKENI. V was clipped by 0 bases and J by 11 bases; unmatched bases: 1. In DNA, the CDR3 is TGTGCCAGCTCACCACCGGGACAGGGGGCGGCTTTCTTT. It translates to CASSPPGQGAAFF.

The rearrangement joins TRBV10-3 to TRBJ1-1; D call uncertain. V lost 2 bases, J lost 7 bases, and 11 bases lay in between. CDR1 and CDR2 (germline): ENHRY, SYGVKD. This CDR3 has 13 residues. The CDR3 sequence: CAISERPADEAFF. CDR3 in DNA: TGTGCCATCAGTGAGAGGCCGGCGGATGAAGCTTTCTTT.

The J gene is TRBJ1-2, the V gene TRBV25-1; perhaps TRBD1 as D (6 bases). With 1 base removed from V and 4 bases from J, the gap between germline ends came to 13 bases. Per germline, CDR1 MGHDK and CDR2 SYGVNS. CDR3 length equals 15 residues. The CDR3 loop is CASSESRGGVYGYTF. The DNA of the CDR3 is TGTGCCAGCAGTGAATCCCGAGGGGGAGTCTATGGCTACACCTTC.

This chain links TRBV28 with TRBJ2-3, with no clear D. From germline, CDR1 is MDHEN and CDR2 SYDVKM. CDR3 length equals 12 residues. Deletions cut 4 bases from V and 2 bases from J, with 4 bases between. The CDR3 DNA reads TGTGCCAGCAGTTCCGTCACAGATACGCAGTATTTT. Amino acids: CASSSVTDTQYF.

On this clone itself: Other DNA sequences of this sample code for an identical CDR3. This chain links TRBV7-9 with TRBJ1-1; 8 nucleotides agree with TRBD1. The CDR3 contains 16 residues. CDR1 and CDR2 (germline): SEHNR, FQNEAQ (reference sequence). With 1 base clipped from V and 1 base from J, the junction kept 5 bases outside the gene matches. The CDR3 DNA reads as TGTGCCAGCAGCTTAGTATGGGACAGGAGGAACACTGAAGCTTTCTTT. Its protein is CASSLVWDRRNTEAFF. The complete variable domain, with remaining parts taken from reference TRBV7-9 and TRBJ1-1, reads DTGVSQNPRHKITKRGQNVTFRCDPISEHNRLYWYRQTLGQGPEFLTYFQNEAQLEKSRLLSDRFSAERPKGSFSTLEIQRTEQGDSAMYLCASSLVWDRRNTEAFFGQGTRLTVV.

This CDR3 is CATSRDYRPYEQYF. The CDR3 DNA is TGTGCCACCAGCAGAGATTACAGGCCCTACGAGCAGTACTTC. The chain employs TRBV15 and TRBJ2-7, with D perhaps TRBD1 (5 bases). The germline V gene encodes CDR1 LNHNV and CDR2 YYDKDF (reference sequence). The CDR3 runs 14 residues. Trimming shortened V by 0 bases and J by 2 bases, and 8 bases separated the two germline ends.

The chain couples TRBV5-6 to TRBJ2-1, with 9 bases lining up with TRBD2. The CDR3 spans 15 residues. The ends lost 0 bases at V and 7 bases at J; junction bases unmatched: 5. Germline V gene lookup returns CDR1 SGHDT and CDR2 YYEEEE. This CDR3 is CASSLAASGVNEQFF. The CDR3 DNA reads as TGTGCCAGCAGCTTGGCGGCTAGCGGGGTGAATGAGCAGTTCTTC.